The source of this T cell receptor beta chain is a study of T cells in Graves' hyperthyroidism and ophthalmopathy. Study-level information: Blood from the periphery was taken at initial diagnosis, before any treatment.

Disease duration under 2 months; hyperthyroidism patients were aged 18 to 65. Researchers barred patients who had uncontrolled infection, other autoimmune disease, pregnancy or lactation. As for this clonotype: The antigen is not known.

Study outcomes and limitations: The model predicted ophthalmopathy a median approximately six months before onset.

The CDR3 runs 15 residues. CDR1 and CDR2 (germline): LGHDT, YNNKEL (reference sequence). Trimming removed 5 bases from V and 3 bases from J, with 17 bases in between. TCR beta CDR3 regions were amplified from RNA. The HTBI set primed first-round TCR CDR3 RT-PCR. TCRdb re-called the multiplex PCR reads with MiXCR, one entry per CDR3 protein. Of a few hundred thousand distinct CDR3 sequences detected, approximately 14% appear once; the ten largest clones hold around 7.3%. This chain joins TRBV3-1 and TRBJ2-7; possible D gene TRBD2, 7 bases. What was sequenced was blood. This receptor was identified in a young woman with Graves' hyperthyroidism. The CDR3 sequence: CASSELQGLFYEQYF. The CDR3 DNA reads TGTGCCAGCAGCGAATTACAGGGACTATTCTACGAGCAGTACTTC.